The T cell receptor beta chain under discussion was sequenced for a study of identical twins (dated by TCRdb to between 2015 and 2016). Background for the entire study: TCR alpha and beta repertoires from monozygotic twins, unrelated adults of various ages and cord blood were deep-sequenced to test whether fetal clonotypes persist. To rule out contamination, replicate twin experiments were performed at different times with different library preparation protocols.

Note on this clonotype: Its antigen has not been determined. Sequence at one end of the junction differs from germline and may be a read error.

CDR3 length: 14 amino acids, cysteine to phenylalanine. Only the CDR3 DNA stays, 42 bases, in frame from base 1. The germline V gene sets CDR1 to SGHDT and CDR2 to YYEEEE. The library was generated by 5' RACE. This sample was sequenced with an Illumina HiSeq 2000. Template switching added a universal primer binding site, and the final cDNA carried a unique molecular identifier that allowed TCR cDNA molecules to be counted accurately. First-strand cDNA for TCR alpha and beta chains was synthesized from specific primers in the conserved constant-segment region. Each cDNA library was double barcoded, with a SMART-Mk sample barcode plus Illumina barcodes, to control for contamination. TruSeq adapter sequences, together with Illumina sample barcodes, were added in two successive PCR steps. TCR alpha and beta cDNA libraries were sequenced on the Illumina HiSeq platform with custom primers. The study's processing was this. Raw reads were processed with MiGEC to extract unique molecular identifiers, and MiXCR was used to determine CDR3 positions. For each individual, recombination models were inferred using an EM algorithm with the repgenHMM and IGoR tools. Shared clonotypes were analyzed with the tcR package in R, and sharing was normalized by the product of cloneset sizes. To study raw recombination free of thymic and clonal selection effects, out-of-frame nonproductive sequences were analyzed. The public reads were run again by TCRdb, first through fastp at Q25 and then through MiXCR, and only productive beta chains were kept. Each CDR3 protein gets just one entry, which takes the most common genes and DNA from the rows behind it. These V and J calls are TCRdb output, not the study's own analysis. In all, the sample holds roughly 1,500,000 distinct CDR3 sequences, and under 35% of those were seen once. Together, the top ten hold 0.27% of the sample.

Overall study results and their limits: Zero-insertion analyses could be partly confounded by invariant T cells such as MAIT and iNKT, though diverse VJ usage argued against such confounding for most clonotypes. Out-of-frame TCR alpha sharing in monozygotic twins was systematically underestimated by recombination models, whereas sharing between unrelated individuals was in agreement with the recombination models. A weaker excess of twin sharing was found in beta out-of-frame sequences because the signal-to-noise ratio was lowered by fewer shared sequences. Fewer insertions were carried by abundant cord blood beta clonotypes, a similar but weaker trend appeared in young adult naive repertoires, and no such trend appeared in memory repertoires. Compared with coincidental sharing between unrelated individuals, an excess of low generation-probability sequences was observed among out-of-frame TCR alpha sequences shared between twins. Because the same donors could not be followed over many years, the conclusions depended on cross-sectional statistical analysis.

Only healthy Caucasian donors were included. This sequence originates from a newborn girl in good health. Sequenced input: cord blood. The V gene is TRBV5-6 and the J gene is TRBJ2-3; 7 of the junction bases match TRBD2. The nucleotide sequence reads TGTGCCAGCAGCTTTCGCGGGAGCACAGATACGCGGTATTTT. Protein translation: CASSFRGSTDTRYF.